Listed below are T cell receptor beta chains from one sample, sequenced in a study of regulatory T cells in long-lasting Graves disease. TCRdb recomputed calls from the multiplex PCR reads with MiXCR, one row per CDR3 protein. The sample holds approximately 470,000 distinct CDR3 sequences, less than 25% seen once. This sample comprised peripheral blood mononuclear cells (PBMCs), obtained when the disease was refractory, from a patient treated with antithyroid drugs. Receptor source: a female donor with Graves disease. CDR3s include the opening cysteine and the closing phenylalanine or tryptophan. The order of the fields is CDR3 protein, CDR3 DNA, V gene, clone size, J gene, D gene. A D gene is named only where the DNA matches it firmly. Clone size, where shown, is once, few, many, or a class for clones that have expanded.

CDR3aa: CASSEFGGSNADTQYF; CDR3nt: TGCGCCAGCAGTGAGTTTGGCGGGAGTAACGCAGATACGCAGTATTTT; v_gene: TRBV10-1; abundance: .; j_gene: TRBJ2-3; d_gene: TRBD2
CDR3aa: CASTETGSGTEAFF; CDR3nt: TGTGCCAGCACCGAAACAGGGTCGGGGACTGAAGCTTTCTTT; v_gene: TRBV6-1; abundance: .; j_gene: TRBJ1-1; d_gene: .
CDR3aa: CIAWEGSYGYTF; CDR3nt: TGCATCGCTTGGGAGGGGAGCTATGGCTACACCTTC; v_gene: TRBV20-1; abundance: many; j_gene: TRBJ1-2; d_gene: .
CDR3aa: CASSYGQGWGYTF; CDR3nt: TGTGCCAGCAGTTACGGGCAGGGTTGGGGCTACACCTTC; v_gene: TRBV6-5; abundance: many; j_gene: TRBJ1-2; d_gene: .
CDR3aa: CSARARRPMNYGYTF; CDR3nt: TGCAGTGCTAGAGCACGGAGGCCGATGAACTATGGCTACACCTTC; v_gene: TRBV20-1; abundance: many; j_gene: TRBJ1-2; d_gene: .
CDR3aa: CSARDSRPPEETQYF; CDR3nt: TGCAGTGCTAGAGATTCTCGGCCCCCCGAGGAGACCCAGTACTTC; v_gene: TRBV20-1; abundance: few; j_gene: TRBJ2-5; d_gene: .
CDR3aa: CASSDPGGYTF; CDR3nt: TGTGCCAGCAGTGATCCAGGTGGCTACACCTTC; v_gene: TRBV28; abundance: many; j_gene: TRBJ1-2; d_gene: .
CDR3aa: CASSLWGAGGELFF; CDR3nt: TGTGCCAGCAGCTTATGGGGGGCGGGCGGGGAGCTGTTTTTT; v_gene: TRBV7-3; abundance: few; j_gene: TRBJ2-2; d_gene: .
CDR3aa: CASSLSLDNQPQHF; CDR3nt: TGTGCCAGCAGTTTAAGTCTGGATAACCAGCCCCAGCATTTT; v_gene: TRBV27; abundance: many; j_gene: TRBJ1-5; d_gene: .
CDR3aa: CASSRDGTGPEKLFF; CDR3nt: TGTGCCAGCAGTCGAGATGGGACAGGGCCAGAAAAACTGTTTTTT; v_gene: TRBV6-2/TRBV6-3; abundance: .; j_gene: TRBJ1-4; d_gene: TRBD1
CDR3aa: CASSPGTGLRNSPLHF; CDR3nt: TGTGCCAGCTCTCCTGGAACGGGACTCAGGAATTCACCCCTCCACTTT; v_gene: TRBV18; abundance: .; j_gene: TRBJ1-6; d_gene: .
CDR3aa: CASSLYAGGNQETQYF; CDR3nt: TGTGCCAGCAGTTTATACGCGGGAGGGAACCAAGAGACCCAGTACTTC; v_gene: TRBV28; abundance: many; j_gene: TRBJ2-5; d_gene: TRBD2
CDR3aa: CATSDSKPGQRAAFF; CDR3nt: TGTGCCACCAGTGACTCAAAACCGGGACAGCGCGCGGCTTTCTTT; v_gene: TRBV24-1; abundance: many; j_gene: TRBJ1-1; d_gene: TRBD1
CDR3aa: CASSHDDRGAWAQHF; CDR3nt: TGCGCCAGCAGCCATGACGACAGGGGGGCTTGGGCCCAGCATTTT; v_gene: TRBV4-1; abundance: few; j_gene: TRBJ1-5; d_gene: TRBD1
CDR3aa: CASSTQGRRETQYF; CDR3nt: TGTGCCAGCAGTACACAGGGACGGAGAGAGACCCAGTACTTC; v_gene: TRBV28; abundance: .; j_gene: TRBJ2-5; d_gene: .
CDR3aa: CSARPNEKLFF; CDR3nt: TGCAGTGCTAGGCCCAATGAAAAACTGTTTTTT; v_gene: TRBV20-1; abundance: few; j_gene: TRBJ1-4; d_gene: .
CDR3aa: CASSSTGSSPQHF; CDR3nt: TGTGCCAGCAGTTCGACAGGTTCATCGCCCCAGCATTTT; v_gene: TRBV7-6; abundance: .; j_gene: TRBJ1-5; d_gene: .
CDR3aa: CASNTGGGSYTF; CDR3nt: TGTGCCAGTAATACAGGGGGCGGGAGCTACACCTTC; v_gene: TRBV19; abundance: few; j_gene: TRBJ1-2; d_gene: TRBD1
CDR3aa: CASSPNTGGRGKNIQYF; CDR3nt: TGTGCCAGCAGTCCCAACACGGGGGGTCGGGGCAAAAACATTCAGTACTTC; v_gene: TRBV6-1; abundance: .; j_gene: TRBJ2-4; d_gene: TRBD2
CDR3aa: CSGGTSAEYEQYF; CDR3nt: TGCAGTGGCGGGACTAGCGCCGAATACGAGCAGTACTTC; v_gene: TRBV20-1; abundance: few; j_gene: TRBJ2-7; d_gene: TRBD2
CDR3aa: CAWKGRVTETQYF; CDR3nt: TGTGCCTGGAAGGGGCGGGTAACGGAGACCCAGTACTTC; v_gene: TRBV30; abundance: many; j_gene: TRBJ2-5; d_gene: .
CDR3aa: CASSQLSGYDYTF; CDR3nt: TGTGCCAGCAGCCAGCTCTCCGGCTATGACTACACCTTC; v_gene: TRBV14; abundance: few; j_gene: TRBJ1-2; d_gene: .
CDR3aa: CASSSTDQNIQYF; CDR3nt: TGTGCCAGCAGTTCGACAGACCAAAACATTCAGTACTTC; v_gene: TRBV28; abundance: many; j_gene: TRBJ2-4; d_gene: .
CDR3aa: CASSRLANYGYTF; CDR3nt: TGTGCCAGCAGCCGCTTGGCTAACTATGGCTACACCTTC; v_gene: TRBV7-9; abundance: .; j_gene: TRBJ1-2; d_gene: .
CDR3aa: CASSFPDHSTDTQYF; CDR3nt: TGTGCCAGCAGCTTCCCCGACCATAGCACAGATACGCAGTATTTT; v_gene: TRBV7-2; abundance: .; j_gene: TRBJ2-3; d_gene: .
CDR3aa: CASSAQGADTEAFF; CDR3nt: TGTGCCAGCAGCGCACAGGGGGCGGACACTGAAGCTTTCTTT; v_gene: TRBV9; abundance: .; j_gene: TRBJ1-1; d_gene: TRBD1
CDR3aa: CASSYRTTSGLSYEQYF; CDR3nt: TGTGCCAGCAGTTACCGTACGACTAGCGGGCTATCCTACGAGCAGTACTTC; v_gene: TRBV6-2/TRBV6-3; abundance: few; j_gene: TRBJ2-7; d_gene: TRBD2
CDR3aa: CSASQGTNEKLFF; CDR3nt: TGCAGCGCCTCACAGGGAACTAATGAAAAACTGTTTTTT; v_gene: TRBV29-1; abundance: .; j_gene: TRBJ1-4; d_gene: .
CDR3aa: CASSALDRTTNEKLFF; CDR3nt: TGTGCCAGCAGTGCCCTGGACAGGACAACTAATGAAAAACTGTTTTTT; v_gene: TRBV6-1; abundance: many; j_gene: TRBJ1-4; d_gene: TRBD1
CDR3aa: CASSRQVNTGELFF; CDR3nt: TGTGCCAGCAGTAGACAGGTTAACACCGGGGAGCTGTTTTTT; v_gene: TRBV6-1; abundance: many; j_gene: TRBJ2-2; d_gene: .
CDR3aa: CASSQSRGTLGTVLVAFF; CDR3nt: TGCGCCAGCAGCCAAAGTCGCGGGACGCTCGGAACAGTCCTGGTAGCTTTCTTT; v_gene: TRBV4-1; abundance: .; j_gene: TRBJ1-1; d_gene: .